One sample yielded the 25 T cell receptor beta chains listed below, sequenced in a study of cytotoxic CD8 clonotypes in ibrutinib-treated CLL. Profiled with immunoSEQ multiplex PCR; TCRdb holds only in-frame clones, not every one. The repertoire holds over 150,000 clones, with roughly 80% as singletons. Sequenced here: PBMCs, sampled after 12 months of ibrutinib treatment. Receptor source: a human donor with chronic lymphocytic leukemia.

The chain is built from TRBV18 and TRBJ2-2; unclear D gene. V was cut by 3 bases and J by 6 bases, with 11 bases left in between. The length of the CDR3 is 14 residues. Germline V CDR1 and CDR2: KGHSH, LQKENI. CDR3 protein: CASSPPGRAGELFF. The CDR3, as DNA: TGTGCCAGCTCACCCCCCGGAAGGGCCGGGGAGCTGTTTTTT. The full variable domain, rest sourced from reference TRBV18 and TRBJ2-2, is NAGVMQNPRHLVRRRGQEARLRCSPMKGHSHVYWYRQLPEEGLKFMVYLQKENIIDESGMPKERFSAEFPKEGPSILRIQQVVRGDSAAYFCASSPPGRAGELFFGEGSRLTVL.

This sequence joins TRBV20-1 and TRBJ2-5; D tentatively fits TRBD1 or TRBD2 (5 bases each). V was pared by 3 bases and J by 11 bases, with 13 bases between. The CDR3 is 11 amino acids. Germline V gene sequence: CDR1 DFQATT, CDR2 SNEGSKA (reference sequence). CDR3 DNA: TGCAGTGCTAGGGGACCCTTGGAGCAGTACTTC. It codes for CSARGPLEQYF.

V usage is TRBV5-4 and J usage is TRBJ2-1, with 8 bases identical to TRBD2. With 4 bases clipped from V and 10 bases from J, the junction kept 16 bases outside the gene matches. Germline values: CDR1 SGHNT, CDR2 YYREEE (reference sequence). The CDR3 extends over 16 amino acids. CDR3 amino acids: CASSLILRGGFYEQFF. For the CDR3, the DNA is TGTGCCAGCAGCCTAATCCTCCGCGGGGGGTTTTACGAGCAGTTCTTC.

V is TRBV28 and J is TRBJ2-1; 7 bases align to TRBD1. V trimming: 7 bases; J trimming: 7 bases; junction bases outside the gene matches: 16. CDR1 is MDHEN, CDR2 SYDVKM, per germline. CDR3 size: 16 residues. The CDR3 protein is CASTLNRGQTRNEQFF. As DNA, the CDR3 is TGTGCCAGCACCTTGAATCGGGGACAGACCCGTAATGAGCAGTTCTTC.

The chain has TRBV5-6 and TRBJ2-5; D assignment may be TRBD1 or TRBD2 (7 bases each). The CDR3 loop spans 16 amino acids. Germline CDR1 reads SGHDT; CDR2 reads YYEEEE. V gave up 4 bases and J gave up 4 bases, with 20 bases separating them. Here the CDR3 DNA reads TGTGCCAGCAGCCTGACAGGGCGGGAGTTCTCAGAGACCCAGTACTTC. Protein: CASSLTGREFSETQYF. Looking up the rest from reference TRBV5-6 and TRBJ2-5 gives the full variable domain: DAGVTQSPTHLIKTRGQQVTLRCSPKSGHDTVSWYQQALGQGPQFIFQYYEEEERQRGNFPDRFSGHQFPNYSSELNVNALLLGDSALYLCASSLTGREFSETQYFGPGTRLLVL.

V usage is TRBV7-2 and J usage is TRBJ2-2; 7 positions match TRBD2. After removal of 2 bases from V and 7 bases from J, the junction contained 4 bases not matched to a gene. CDR1 and CDR2 from the germline V gene are SGHTA and FQGNSA. The CDR3 has 14 residues. The CDR3 reads CASSLIGGSGELFF. The DNA of the CDR3 is TGTGCCAGCAGCTTAATCGGGGGGAGCGGGGAGCTGTTTTTT.

The rearrangement links TRBV25-1 to TRBJ1-5; possible D gene TRBD1, 5 bases. V lost 8 bases, J lost 5 bases, and 10 bases lay in between. The germline V gene encodes CDR1 MGHDK and CDR2 SYGVNS. The CDR3 runs to 12 residues. The chain's CDR3 is CASERGHQPQHF. CDR3 in DNA: TGTGCCAGCGAACGGGGCCATCAGCCCCAGCATTTT.

The chain joins TRBV7-9 to TRBJ1-4; possibly TRBD1 for D (6 bases). The V end was cut by 1 base, the J end by 8 bases, with 14 bases between. Germline V gene lookup returns CDR1 SEHNR and CDR2 FQNEAQ (reference sequence). CDR3 length: 15 amino acids. The CDR3 bases are TGTGCCAGCAGCTTAGAGGGCAGGGGTGACGAAAAACTGTTTTTT. Protein: CASSLEGRGDEKLFF.

Only a few counts were recorded for this clone. The V and J genes are TRBV19 and TRBJ1-2, with 11 positions matching TRBD1. This CDR3 has 15 residues. CDR1 is LNHDA, CDR2 SQIVND, per germline (reference sequence). Trimming removed 8 bases from V and 1 base from J; junction bases left unmatched: 6. The CDR3 loop reads CASARTGGGNYGYTF. Here the CDR3 DNA reads TGTGCCAGTGCTAGGACAGGGGGCGGTAACTATGGCTACACCTTC.

The chain uses TRBV27 and TRBJ2-2; TRBD1 is a possible D gene (5 bases). This CDR3 spans 13 amino acids. Between the trimmed V and J ends, which lost 0 bases and 6 bases, there was a span of 5 bases. CDR1 is MNHEY and CDR2 is SMNVEV in the germline V gene (reference sequence). CDR3 sequence (DNA): TGTGCCAGCAGTTTATCAGGGGCCGGGGAGCTGTTTTTT. Its translation: CASSLSGAGELFF.

The chain has TRBV5-1 and TRBJ1-3; D might be TRBD1 (5 bases). Per the germline V gene, CDR1 is SGHRS and CDR2 is YFSETQ. This CDR3 has 16 amino acids. The V gene lost 0 bases and the J gene lost 0 bases, with 10 bases spanning the gap. The CDR3 reads CASSLAGRDSGNTIYF. DNA of the CDR3: TGCGCCAGCAGCTTGGCAGGGAGGGACTCTGGAAACACCATATATTTT.

This clone was seen only a few times. The gene calls are TRBV9 and TRBJ2-3; TRBD2 agrees at 13 bases. The length of the CDR3 is 17 residues. CDR1 is SGDLS, CDR2 YYNGEE, per germline. Trimming at V came to 3 bases and at J to 2 bases, leaving 6 bases not matched to a gene. The CDR3 loop reads CASSGSTSGGYTDTQYF. CDR3 nucleotides: TGTGCCAGCAGCGGCTCGACTAGCGGGGGGTACACAGATACGCAGTATTTT.

The CDR3 region is CASSTPGKETQYF. Here the CDR3 DNA reads TGTGCCAGCAGTACCCCAGGGAAAGAGACCCAGTACTTC. The rearrangement links TRBV6-5 to TRBJ2-5; the D gene is possibly TRBD1 (5 bases). Germline loops: CDR1 MNHEY, CDR2 SVGAGI. V was trimmed by 5 bases and J by 3 bases, leaving 10 bases between them. This CDR3 has 13 amino acids.

This chain joins TRBV9 and TRBJ1-1; D might be TRBD1 (5 bases). Germline CDR1 reads SGDLS; CDR2 reads YYNGEE. Trimming removed 4 bases at V and 6 bases at J, with 28 bases between. The CDR3 covers 18 residues. CDR3 DNA: TGTGCCAGCAGCCCGCATGGAAGGACAAGCCCAACGGGGGCTGAAGCTTTCTTT. Translating gives CASSPHGRTSPTGAEAFF.

The rearrangement links TRBV18 to TRBJ2-2; D perhaps matches TRBD2 (6 bases). This CDR3 is built from 15 residues. Germline V lookup: CDR1 KGHSH, CDR2 LQKENI. Trimming cost V 2 bases and J 3 bases, with 10 bases left between them. The CDR3 sequence: CASSPSGSDTGELFF. In DNA form, the CDR3 reads TGTGCCAGCTCACCAAGCGGGTCGGACACCGGGGAGCTGTTTTTT.

CDR3 in amino acids: CASSDAGGYTF. The CDR3 nucleotides read TGTGCCAGCAGCGACGCGGGTGGCTACACCTTC. The chain uses TRBV7-8 and TRBJ1-2; D call uncertain. Germline CDR1 and CDR2: SGHVS and FQNEAQ. The V gene lost 5 bases and the J gene lost 7 bases, with 8 bases spanning the gap. CDR3 size: 11 residues.

The chain employs TRBV9 and TRBJ1-3, with TRBD1 identical over 9 bases. V lost 5 bases, J lost 0 bases, and 9 bases stayed unmatched. Germline V gene sequence: CDR1 SGDLS, CDR2 YYNGEE. CDR3 length equals 17 residues. Here the CDR3 reads CASRRGGQGISGNTIYF. DNA for the CDR3: TGTGCCAGCAGGAGGGGAGGACAGGGGATCTCTGGAAACACCATATATTTT.

This clone was observed a few times. The chain employs TRBV5-1 and TRBJ2-7; a weak D match, TRBD1 (5 bases). This CDR3 is 17 amino acids long. Germline CDR1 and CDR2: SGHRS and YFSETQ. V dropped 4 bases and J dropped 2 bases, with 22 bases sitting between them. Here the CDR3 reads CASSPWGDLDTTYEQYF. The DNA of the CDR3 is TGCGCCAGCAGCCCGTGGGGTGACTTGGACACCACCTACGAGCAGTACTTC.

Comment on this clone: At one end, the junction sequence differs from germline, possibly due to a read error. The chain joins TRBV11-3 to TRBJ2-1; D is tentatively TRBD1 or TRBD2 (5 bases each). The CDR3 totals 13 residues. Germline loops: CDR1 SGHNT, CDR2 YENEEA. This chain's CDR3 is CASSFGTDLGAVF. Here the CDR3 DNA reads TGTGCCAGCAGCTTTGGGACCGACCTAGGGGCGGTCTTC.

The J gene is TRBJ1-5, the V gene TRBV28; maybe TRBD1 (5 bases). The CDR3 totals 17 residues. The V gene lost 2 bases and the J gene lost 2 bases, with 16 bases spanning the gap. Germline V lookup: CDR1 MDHEN, CDR2 SYDVKM. The CDR3 loop is CASSLVEGSWRNQPQHF. CDR3 DNA: TGTGCCAGCAGTTTAGTGGAGGGGTCTTGGCGCAATCAGCCCCAGCATTTT.

The chain employs TRBV29-1 and TRBJ2-2; unclear D gene. The CDR3 sequence is 13 residues long. Germline V gene sequence: CDR1 SQVTM, CDR2 ANQGSEA. V shed 3 bases and J shed 4 bases, with 9 bases lying between them. The CDR3 protein is CSVESLATGELFF. The CDR3 DNA reads as TGCAGCGTTGAGAGTTTGGCCACCGGGGAGCTGTTTTTT.

This clone turned up a few times. The rearrangement uses TRBV5-1 and TRBJ1-3; possibly TRBD1 for D (5 bases). CDR1 SGHRS and CDR2 YFSETQ come from the germline V gene. The CDR3 is 16 amino acids. Between the trimmed V and J ends, which lost 1 base and 0 bases, there was a span of 11 bases. CDR3 residues: CASSLHGTDSGNTIYF. CDR3 coding DNA: TGCGCCAGCAGCTTGCACGGGACCGACTCTGGAAACACCATATATTTT.

This chain joins TRBV6-4 and TRBJ2-1; 8 nucleotides agree with TRBD2. Germline trimming cut 3 bases from V and 9 bases from J; bases unmatched to any gene: 4. Germline V lookup: CDR1 MRHNA, CDR2 SNTAGT. The CDR3 is made up of 13 amino acids. CDR3 nucleotide sequence: TGTGCCAGCAGTGAAAGAGCGGGGGTTGAGCAGTTCTTC. Protein product: CASSERAGVEQFF.

The rearrangement joins TRBV5-1 to TRBJ2-5, with D perhaps matching TRBD1 (6 bases). Trimming pared 3 bases from V and 5 bases from J, leaving 14 bases between. In germline, CDR1 is SGHRS, CDR2 YFSETQ. This CDR3 has 14 amino acids. CDR3: CASSSRGGGETQYF. CDR3 DNA sequence: TGCGCCAGCAGCTCCAGGGGCGGTGGGGAGACCCAGTACTTC.

The chain combines TRBV7-2 with TRBJ2-2, with TRBD2 identical over 7 bases. CDR3 length: 15 amino acids. Losses at the gene ends were 0 bases for V and 5 bases for J; bases not matched to a gene: 3. Germline CDR1 and CDR2: SGHTA and FQGNSA. The CDR3 DNA sequence: TGTGCCAGCAGCTTAGCGTTGGGGGGGACCGGGGAGCTGTTTTTT. This translates into CASSLALGGTGELFF.